These T cell receptor beta chains were read from a single sample in a study of shared clonotypes between healthy human individuals. Produced via immunoSEQ multiplex PCR; TCRdb's table is partial and in-frame only. The sample has a few million clones; roughly 90% are singletons. Input material: naive CD4+ T cells from PBMCs. These receptors originate from a man aged 18 to 35 in good health. Some clones in this sample may be carry-over from other donors' samples. Each CDR3 is given with its conserved first and last residue. The D gene is left open where the match is weak.

D	length	J	V	DNA	CDR3
.	11	TRBJ2-2	TRBV2	TGTGCCAGCACGAACACCGGGGAGCTGTTTTTT	CASTNTGELFF
TRBD1	18	TRBJ1-3	TRBV7-9	TGTGCCAGCAGCGCCCGACAGGGTGCCCCTTTCGCTGGAAACACCATATATTTT	CASSARQGAPFAGNTIYF
.	14	TRBJ1-1	TRBV5-1	TGCGCCAGCAGCTTGGGGGGACAGAACACTGAAGCTTTCTTT	CASSLGGQNTEAFF
.	14	TRBJ1-1	TRBV27	TGTGCCAGCAGTTTAACAGGATACGTCACTGAAGCTTTCTTT	CASSLTGYVTEAFF
TRBD2	13	TRBJ2-1	TRBV7-3	TGTGCCACAGGACTAGCGGGTCTGAATGAGCAGTTCTTC	CATGLAGLNEQFF
.	14	TRBJ1-3	TRBV25-1	TGTGCCAGCAGCCAGGGACGGGCGGCACACACCATATATTTT	CASSQGRAAHTIYF
.	15	TRBJ2-1	TRBV27	TGTGCCAGCAGTTTAAATAGGGACCAAGACAATGAGCAGTTCTTC	CASSLNRDQDNEQFF
.	14	TRBJ2-3	TRBV7-2	TGTGCCAGCAGCTTACTAGGGCGCACAGATACGCAGTATTTT	CASSLLGRTDTQYF
.	14	TRBJ2-1	TRBV5-1	TGCGCCAGCAGCCCGACCGCGGGACAGATTGAGCAGTTCTTC	CASSPTAGQIEQFF
.	15	TRBJ1-2	TRBV6-5	TGTGCCAGCAGTTACAGGCTTTCCCGGCGGGGTGGCTACACCTTC	CASSYRLSRRGGYTF